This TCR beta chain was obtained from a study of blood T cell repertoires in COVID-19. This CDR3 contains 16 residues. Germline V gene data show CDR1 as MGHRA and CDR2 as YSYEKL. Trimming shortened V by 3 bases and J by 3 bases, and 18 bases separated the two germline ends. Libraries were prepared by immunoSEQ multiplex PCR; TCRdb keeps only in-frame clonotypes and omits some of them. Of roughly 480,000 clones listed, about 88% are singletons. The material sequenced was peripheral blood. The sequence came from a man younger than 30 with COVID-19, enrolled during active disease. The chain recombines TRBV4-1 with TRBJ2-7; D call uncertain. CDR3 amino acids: CASSQGTSERIYEQYF. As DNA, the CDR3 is TGCGCCAGCAGCCAGGGTACCTCCGAGAGGATCTACGAGCAGTACTTC.